This T cell receptor (beta chain) is from a study of T cell responses to AZD1222 COVID-19 vaccine. Produced via immunoSEQ multiplex PCR; TCRdb's table is partial and in-frame only. The data show 110,000 to 150,000 clones, with around nine tenths seen just once and 3% to 4.5% held by the top ten. This clone was observed a single time. Its antigen is not identified. Germline CDR1 is MDHEN and CDR2 is SYDVKM. CDR3 length: 13 amino acids. V shed 4 bases and J shed 8 bases, with 11 bases lying between them. Points from the study as a whole: Seropositive status at baseline applied to only 6 or 7 AZD1222 recipients. In a largely white British group with more females than males, clonal diversity was possibly underestimated.

The sequence was obtained from an adult in good health. Sample: peripheral blood, taken on day 0 of AZD1222 vaccination. The chain is built from TRBV28 and TRBJ2-2, with no clear D. CDR3 nucleotides: TGTGCCAGCAGTTCCCACGATGGGGGGGAGCTGTTTTTT. It translates to CASSSHDGGELFF.